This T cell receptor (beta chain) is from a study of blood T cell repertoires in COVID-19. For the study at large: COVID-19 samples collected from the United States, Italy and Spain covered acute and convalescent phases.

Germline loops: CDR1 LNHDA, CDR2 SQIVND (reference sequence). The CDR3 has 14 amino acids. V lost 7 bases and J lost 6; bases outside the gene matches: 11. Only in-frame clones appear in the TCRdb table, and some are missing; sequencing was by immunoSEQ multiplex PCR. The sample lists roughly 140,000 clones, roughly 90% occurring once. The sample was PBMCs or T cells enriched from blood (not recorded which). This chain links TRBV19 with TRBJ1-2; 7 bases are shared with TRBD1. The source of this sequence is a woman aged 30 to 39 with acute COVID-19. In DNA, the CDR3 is TGTGCCAGTAAGGTCAGTCCCGGACAGGATGGCTACACCTTC. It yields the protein CASKVSPGQDGYTF.